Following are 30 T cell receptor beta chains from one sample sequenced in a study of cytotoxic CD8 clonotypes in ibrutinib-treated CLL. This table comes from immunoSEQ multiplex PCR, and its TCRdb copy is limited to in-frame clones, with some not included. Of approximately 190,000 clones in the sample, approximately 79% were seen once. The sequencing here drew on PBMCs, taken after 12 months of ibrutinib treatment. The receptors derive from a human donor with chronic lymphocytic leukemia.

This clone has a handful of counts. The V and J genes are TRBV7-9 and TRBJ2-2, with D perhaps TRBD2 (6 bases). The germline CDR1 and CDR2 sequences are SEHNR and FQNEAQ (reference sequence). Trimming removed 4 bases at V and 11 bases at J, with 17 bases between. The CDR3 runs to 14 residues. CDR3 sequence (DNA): TGTGCCAGCAGCTCGGGGACTCGACCGGGTGAGCTGTTTTTT. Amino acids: CASSSGTRPGELFF.

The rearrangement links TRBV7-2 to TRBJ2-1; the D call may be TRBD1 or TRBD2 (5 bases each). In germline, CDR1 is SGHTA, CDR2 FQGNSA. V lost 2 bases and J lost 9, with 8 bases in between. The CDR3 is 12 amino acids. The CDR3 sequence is CASSLSGSEQFF. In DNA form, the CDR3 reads TGTGCCAGCAGCTTATCAGGGAGTGAGCAGTTCTTC. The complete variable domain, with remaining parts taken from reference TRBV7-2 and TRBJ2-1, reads GAGVSQSPSNKVTEKGKDVELRCDPISGHTALYWYRQSLGQGLEFLIYFQGNSAPDKSGLPSDRFSAERTGGSVSTLTIQRTQQEDSAVYLCASSLSGSEQFFGPGTRLTVL.

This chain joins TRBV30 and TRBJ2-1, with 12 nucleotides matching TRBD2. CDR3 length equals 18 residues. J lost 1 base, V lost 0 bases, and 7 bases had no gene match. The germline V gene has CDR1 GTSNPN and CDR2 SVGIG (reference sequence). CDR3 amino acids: CAWSVQLAGGGSYNEQFF. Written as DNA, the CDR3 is TGTGCCTGGAGTGTACAACTAGCGGGGGGCGGGTCCTACAATGAGCAGTTCTTC.

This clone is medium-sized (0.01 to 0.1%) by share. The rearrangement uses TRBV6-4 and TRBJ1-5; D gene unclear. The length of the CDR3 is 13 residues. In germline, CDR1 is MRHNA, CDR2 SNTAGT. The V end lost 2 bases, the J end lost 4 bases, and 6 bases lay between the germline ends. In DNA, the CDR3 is TGTGCCAGCAGTGACAGGGCTAATCAGCCCCAGCATTTT. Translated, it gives CASSDRANQPQHF.

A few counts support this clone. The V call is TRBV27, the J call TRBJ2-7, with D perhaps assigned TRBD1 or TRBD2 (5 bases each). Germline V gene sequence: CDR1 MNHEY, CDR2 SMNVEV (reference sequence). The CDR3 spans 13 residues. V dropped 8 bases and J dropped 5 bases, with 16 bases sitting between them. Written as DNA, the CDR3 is TGTGCCAGCTGGGGGACCCTCAGGAACGAGCAGTACTTC. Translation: CASWGTLRNEQYF.

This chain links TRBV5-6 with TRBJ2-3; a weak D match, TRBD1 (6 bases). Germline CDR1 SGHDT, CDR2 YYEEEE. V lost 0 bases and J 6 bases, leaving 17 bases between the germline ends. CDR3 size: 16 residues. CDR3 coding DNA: TGTGCCAGCAGCTTGGTGGCAGGGGTCTTTTTTGATACGCAGTATTTT. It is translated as CASSLVAGVFFDTQYF. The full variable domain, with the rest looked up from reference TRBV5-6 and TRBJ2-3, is DAGVTQSPTHLIKTRGQQVTLRCSPKSGHDTVSWYQQALGQGPQFIFQYYEEEERQRGNFPDRFSGHQFPNYSSELNVNALLLGDSALYLCASSLVAGVFFDTQYFGPGTRLTVL.

The CDR3 DNA reads TGTGCCAGCAGTGAGCGGGGGGGCTCTCGACGTGAGCAGTTCTTC. Residues: CASSERGGSRREQFF. The rearrangement joins TRBV2 to TRBJ2-1; 9 nucleotides align to TRBD2. The V gene end was trimmed by 3 bases and the J gene end by 9 bases; junction bases not matched to a gene: 9. CDR1 is SNHLY, CDR2 FYNNEI, per germline. The CDR3 contains 15 residues.

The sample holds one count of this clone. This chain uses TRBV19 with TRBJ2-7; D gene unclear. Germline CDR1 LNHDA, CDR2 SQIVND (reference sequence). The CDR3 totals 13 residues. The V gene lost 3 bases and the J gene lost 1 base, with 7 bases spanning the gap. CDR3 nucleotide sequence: TGTGCCAGTAGTATCGGGCGGTCCTACGAGCAGTACTTC. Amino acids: CASSIGRSYEQYF.

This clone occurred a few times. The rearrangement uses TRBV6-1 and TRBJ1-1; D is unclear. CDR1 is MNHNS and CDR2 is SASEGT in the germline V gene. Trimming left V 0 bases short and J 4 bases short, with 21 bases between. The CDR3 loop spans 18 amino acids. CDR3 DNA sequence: TGTGCCAGCAGTGAAGCGCACGGTGACGTTGATTTGGGCACTGAAGCTTTCTTT. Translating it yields CASSEAHGDVDLGTEAFF.

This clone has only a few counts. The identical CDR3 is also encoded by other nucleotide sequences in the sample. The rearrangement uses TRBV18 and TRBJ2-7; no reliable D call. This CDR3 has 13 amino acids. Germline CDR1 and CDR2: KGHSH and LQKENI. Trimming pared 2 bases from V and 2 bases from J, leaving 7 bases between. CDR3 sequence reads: CASSPGRTYEQYF. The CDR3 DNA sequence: TGTGCCAGCTCACCAGGCAGGACCTACGAGCAGTACTTC.

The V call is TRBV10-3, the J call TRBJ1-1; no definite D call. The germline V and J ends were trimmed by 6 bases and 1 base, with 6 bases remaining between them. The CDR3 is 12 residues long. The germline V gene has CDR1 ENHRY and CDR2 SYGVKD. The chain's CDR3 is CAIRSQNTEAFF. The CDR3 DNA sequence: TGTGCCATCAGGAGCCAGAACACTGAAGCTTTCTTT.

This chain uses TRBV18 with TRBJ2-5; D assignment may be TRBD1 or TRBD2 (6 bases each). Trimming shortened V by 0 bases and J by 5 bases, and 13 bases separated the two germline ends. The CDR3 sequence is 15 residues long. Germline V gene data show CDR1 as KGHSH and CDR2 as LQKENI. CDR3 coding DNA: TGTGCCAGCTCACCACCGACTGGAGGGGGGGAGACCCAGTACTTC. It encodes CASSPPTGGGETQYF.

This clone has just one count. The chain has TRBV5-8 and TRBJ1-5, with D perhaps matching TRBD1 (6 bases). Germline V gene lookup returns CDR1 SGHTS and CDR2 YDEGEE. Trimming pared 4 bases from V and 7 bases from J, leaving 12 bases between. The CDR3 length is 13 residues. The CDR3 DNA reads TGTGCCAGCAGCGACCTGGGACACCAGCCCCAGCATTTT. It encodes CASSDLGHQPQHF.

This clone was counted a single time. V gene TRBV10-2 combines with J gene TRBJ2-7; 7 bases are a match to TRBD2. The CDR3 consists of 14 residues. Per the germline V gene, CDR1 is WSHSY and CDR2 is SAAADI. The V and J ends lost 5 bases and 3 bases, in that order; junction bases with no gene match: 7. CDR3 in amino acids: CASSSGGENYEQYF. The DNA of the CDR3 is TGCGCCAGCAGTTCGGGAGGCGAGAACTACGAGCAGTACTTC.

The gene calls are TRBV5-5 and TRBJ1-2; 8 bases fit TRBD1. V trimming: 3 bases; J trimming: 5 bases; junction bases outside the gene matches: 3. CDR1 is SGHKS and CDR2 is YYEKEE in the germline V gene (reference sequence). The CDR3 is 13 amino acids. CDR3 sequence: CASSYTGGYGYTF. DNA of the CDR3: TGTGCCAGCAGCTACACAGGGGGGTATGGCTACACCTTC.

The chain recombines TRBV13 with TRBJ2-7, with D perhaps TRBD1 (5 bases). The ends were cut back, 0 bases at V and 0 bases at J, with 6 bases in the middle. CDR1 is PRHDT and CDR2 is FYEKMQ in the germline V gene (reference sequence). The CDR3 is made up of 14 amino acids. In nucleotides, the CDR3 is TGTGCCAGCAGCTTAGGGACAGCCTCCTACGAGCAGTACTTC. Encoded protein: CASSLGTASYEQYF.

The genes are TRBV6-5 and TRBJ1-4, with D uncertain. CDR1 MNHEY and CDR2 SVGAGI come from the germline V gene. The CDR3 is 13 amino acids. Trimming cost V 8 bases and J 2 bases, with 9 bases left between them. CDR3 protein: CASRGWTNEKLFF. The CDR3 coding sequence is TGTGCCAGCCGGGGTTGGACTAATGAAAAACTGTTTTTT.

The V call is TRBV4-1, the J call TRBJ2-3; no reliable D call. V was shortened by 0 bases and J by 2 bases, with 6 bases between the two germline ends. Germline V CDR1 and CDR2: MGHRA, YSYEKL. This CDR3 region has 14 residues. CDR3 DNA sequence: TGCGCCAGCAGCCAAGACGGAATCACAGATACGCAGTATTTT. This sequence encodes CASSQDGITDTQYF.

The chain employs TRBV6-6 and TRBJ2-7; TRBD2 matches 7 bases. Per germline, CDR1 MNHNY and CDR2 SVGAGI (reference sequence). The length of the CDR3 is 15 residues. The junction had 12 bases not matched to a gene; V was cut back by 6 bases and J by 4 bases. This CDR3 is CASSPMGLLRYEQYF. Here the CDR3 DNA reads TGTGCCAGCAGCCCTATGGGACTACTTAGATACGAGCAGTACTTC.

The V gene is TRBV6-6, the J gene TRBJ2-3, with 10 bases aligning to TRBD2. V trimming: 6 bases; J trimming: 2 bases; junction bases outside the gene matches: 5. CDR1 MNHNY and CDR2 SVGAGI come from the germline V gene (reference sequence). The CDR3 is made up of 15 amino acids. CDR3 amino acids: CASRSGLAVTDTQYF. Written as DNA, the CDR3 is TGTGCCAGCAGATCAGGACTAGCGGTCACAGATACGCAGTATTTT.

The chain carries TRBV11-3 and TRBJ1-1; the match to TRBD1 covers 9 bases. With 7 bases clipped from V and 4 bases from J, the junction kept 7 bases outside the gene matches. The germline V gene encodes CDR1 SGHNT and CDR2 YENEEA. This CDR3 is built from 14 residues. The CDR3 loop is CASKQGALSTEAFF. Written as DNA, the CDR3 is TGTGCCAGCAAACAGGGGGCTTTGTCCACTGAAGCTTTCTTT.

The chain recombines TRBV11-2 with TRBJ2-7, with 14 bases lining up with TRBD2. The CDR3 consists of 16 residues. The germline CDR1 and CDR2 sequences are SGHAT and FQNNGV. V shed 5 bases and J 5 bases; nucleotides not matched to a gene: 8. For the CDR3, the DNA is TGTGCCAGCAGCCCCTGGACTAGCGGGAGGTCCGACGAGCAGTACTTC. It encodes CASSPWTSGRSDEQYF.

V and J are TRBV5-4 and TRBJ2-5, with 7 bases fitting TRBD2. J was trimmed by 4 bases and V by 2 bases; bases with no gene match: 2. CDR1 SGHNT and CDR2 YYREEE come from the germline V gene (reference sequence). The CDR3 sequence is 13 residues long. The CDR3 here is CASSLAGRETQYF. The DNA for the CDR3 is TGTGCCAGCAGCTTAGCGGGAAGAGAGACCCAGTACTTC. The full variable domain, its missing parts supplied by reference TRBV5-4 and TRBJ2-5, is ETGVTQSPTHLIKTRGQQVTLRCSSQSGHNTVSWYQQALGQGPQFIFQYYREEENGRGNFPPRFSGLQFPNYSSELNVNALELDDSALYLCASSLAGRETQYFGPGTRLLVL.

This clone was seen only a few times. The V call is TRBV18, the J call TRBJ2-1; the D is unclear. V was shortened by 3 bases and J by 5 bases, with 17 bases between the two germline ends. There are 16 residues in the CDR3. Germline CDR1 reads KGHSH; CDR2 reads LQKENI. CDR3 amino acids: CASSPPIVKLNNEQFF. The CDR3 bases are TGTGCCAGCTCACCGCCCATTGTCAAGCTAAACAATGAGCAGTTCTTC. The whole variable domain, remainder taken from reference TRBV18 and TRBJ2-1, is NAGVMQNPRHLVRRRGQEARLRCSPMKGHSHVYWYRQLPEEGLKFMVYLQKENIIDESGMPKERFSAEFPKEGPSILRIQQVVRGDSAAYFCASSPPIVKLNNEQFFGPGTRLTVL.

CDR3 sequence reads: CASSFGRSSGNTIYF. CDR3 coding DNA: TGTGCCAGCAGCTTTGGCAGATCTTCTGGAAACACCATATATTTT. J is TRBJ1-3 and V is TRBV7-9; D is unclear. The germline gives CDR1 SEHNR, CDR2 FQNEAQ (reference sequence). The CDR3 sequence is 15 residues long. V dropped 3 bases and J dropped 1 base, with 10 bases sitting between them. The full variable domain, completed using reference TRBV7-9 and TRBJ1-3, is DTGVSQNPRHKITKRGQNVTFRCDPISEHNRLYWYRQTLGQGPEFLTYFQNEAQLEKSRLLSDRFSAERPKGSFSTLEIQRTEQGDSAMYLCASSFGRSSGNTIYFGEGSWLTVV.

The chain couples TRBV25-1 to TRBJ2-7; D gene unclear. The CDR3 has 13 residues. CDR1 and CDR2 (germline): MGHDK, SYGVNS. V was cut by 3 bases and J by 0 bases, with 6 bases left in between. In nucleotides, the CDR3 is TGTGCCAGCAGTGATGAATACTCCTACGAGCAGTACTTC. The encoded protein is CASSDEYSYEQYF.

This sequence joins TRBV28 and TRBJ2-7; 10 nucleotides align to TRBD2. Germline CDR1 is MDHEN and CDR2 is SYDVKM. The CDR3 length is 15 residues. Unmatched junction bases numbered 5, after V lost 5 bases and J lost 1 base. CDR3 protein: CASSPASGGSYEQYF. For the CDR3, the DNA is TGTGCCAGCAGTCCGGCTAGCGGGGGATCCTACGAGCAGTACTTC.

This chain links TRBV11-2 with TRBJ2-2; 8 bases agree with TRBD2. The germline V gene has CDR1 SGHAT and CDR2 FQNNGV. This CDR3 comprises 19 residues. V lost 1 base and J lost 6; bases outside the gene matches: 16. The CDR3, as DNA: TGTGCCAGCAGCTTAGTCGGCCGGGTTGGGCTGGGACTAGCCGGGGAGCTGTTTTTT. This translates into CASSLVGRVGLGLAGELFF.

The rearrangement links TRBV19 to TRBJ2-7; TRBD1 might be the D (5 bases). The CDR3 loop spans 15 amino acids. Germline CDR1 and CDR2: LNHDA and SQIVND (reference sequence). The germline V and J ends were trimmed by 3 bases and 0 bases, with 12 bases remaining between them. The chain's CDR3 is CASSIKFQGSYEQYF. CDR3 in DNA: TGTGCCAGTAGTATTAAATTCCAGGGCTCCTACGAGCAGTACTTC.

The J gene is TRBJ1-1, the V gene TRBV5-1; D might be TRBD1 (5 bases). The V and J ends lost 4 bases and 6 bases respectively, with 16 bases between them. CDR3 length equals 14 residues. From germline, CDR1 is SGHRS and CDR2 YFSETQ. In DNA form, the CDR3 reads TGCGCCAGCAGCCTGACAGTTTCAAACCCTGAAGCTTTCTTT. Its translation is CASSLTVSNPEAFF.